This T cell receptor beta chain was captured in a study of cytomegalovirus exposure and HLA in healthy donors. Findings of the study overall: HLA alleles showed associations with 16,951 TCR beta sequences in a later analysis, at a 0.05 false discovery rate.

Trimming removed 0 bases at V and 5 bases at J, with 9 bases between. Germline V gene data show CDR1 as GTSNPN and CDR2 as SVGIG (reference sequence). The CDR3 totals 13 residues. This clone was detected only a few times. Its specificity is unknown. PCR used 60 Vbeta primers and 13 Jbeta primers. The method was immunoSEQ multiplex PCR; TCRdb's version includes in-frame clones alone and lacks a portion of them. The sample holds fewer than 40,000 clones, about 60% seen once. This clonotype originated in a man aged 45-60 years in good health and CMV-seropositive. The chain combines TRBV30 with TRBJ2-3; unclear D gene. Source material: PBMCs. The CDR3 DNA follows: TGTGCCTGGAGTGTCGGAGAGGTAGATACGCAGTATTTT. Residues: CAWSVGEVDTQYF.